This TCR beta chain was retrieved from a study of blood T cell repertoires in COVID-19. This clone was counted between two and nine times. Other DNA sequences from this sample encode an identical CDR3 as well. Repertoires were generated with immunoSEQ multiplex PCR, while TCRdb's copy carries only in-frame clones and drops some. This table has approximately 230,000 clones, 65% to 85% appearing once. J was trimmed by 3 bases and V by 4 bases; bases with no gene match: 2. This CDR3 comprises 14 residues. The germline gives CDR1 SGHRS, CDR2 YFSETQ. The V call is TRBV5-1, the J call TRBJ2-1, with 9 bases matching TRBD2. The source of this sequence is a woman aged 40 to 50 with active or convalescent COVID-19. The material sequenced was peripheral blood. For the CDR3, the DNA is TGCGCCAGCAGCGGTAGCGGGGGCTACAATGAGCAGTTCTTC. It yields the protein CASSGSGGYNEQFF. Full variable domain (remainder filled in from reference TRBV5-1 and TRBJ2-1): KAGVTQTPRYLIKTRGQQVTLSCSPISGHRSVSWYQQTPGQGLQFLFEYFSETQRNKGNFPGRFSGRQFSNSRSEMNVSTLELGDSALYLCASSGSGGYNEQFFGPGTRLTVL.